The text below deals with one T cell receptor (beta chain). The antigen is undetermined. Treatment of the sample: some 20 received Ad26.COV2.S at low or high dose, single or two shots; about 5 received placebo; per-sample allocation not given. The samples date from day 63 after the first vaccine or placebo injection. It was an adult aged 18-55 years in Boston who was the donor. Method: immunoSEQ multiplex PCR; TCRdb's copy keeps in-frame clones and lacks some. The sample holds about 470,000 clones, about 92% seen once. The data stem from a study of Ad26.COV2.S vaccination and SARS-CoV-2 variants. Looking at the study overall: Intramuscularly, Ad26.COV2.S was given either once or twice, 56 days apart.

CDR1 is SNHLY, CDR2 FYNNEI, per germline. The length of the CDR3 is 16 residues. The V gene lost 3 bases and the J gene lost 7 bases, with 18 bases spanning the gap. Regarding the study as a whole: Placebo recipients had lower spike-specific TCR breadth than vaccine recipients. Researchers cautioned that TCR breadth and depth analyses may have underestimated total T cell responses.

The input for sequencing was peripheral blood, taken in a trial of Ad26.COV2.S vaccine versus placebo. The chain employs TRBV2 and TRBJ2-2; D not resolved. This TCR was recovered from a person between 18 and 60 years old who received the Ad26.COV2.S COVID-19 vaccine or a placebo. The CDR3 nucleotides read TGTGCCAGCAGTGAGATCAAGATCAAGTTGGGCGGGGAGCTGTTTTTT. It translates to CASSEIKIKLGGELFF.